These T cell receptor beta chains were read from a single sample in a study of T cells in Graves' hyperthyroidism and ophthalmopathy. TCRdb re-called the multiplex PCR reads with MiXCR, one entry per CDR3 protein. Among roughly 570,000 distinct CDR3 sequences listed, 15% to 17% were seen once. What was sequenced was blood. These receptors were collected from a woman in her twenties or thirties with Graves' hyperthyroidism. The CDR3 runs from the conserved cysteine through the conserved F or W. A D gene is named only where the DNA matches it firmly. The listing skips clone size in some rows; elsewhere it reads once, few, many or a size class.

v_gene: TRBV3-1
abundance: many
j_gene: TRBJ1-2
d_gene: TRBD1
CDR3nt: TGTGCCAGCAGCCAAGGGAACAGGGGGGACTATGGCTACACCTTC
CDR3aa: CASSQGNRGDYGYTF

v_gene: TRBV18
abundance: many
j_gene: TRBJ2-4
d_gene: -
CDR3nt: TGTGCCAGCTCACCGGGGCTGGATGGGACCAAAAACATTCAGTACTTC
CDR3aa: CASSPGLDGTKNIQYF

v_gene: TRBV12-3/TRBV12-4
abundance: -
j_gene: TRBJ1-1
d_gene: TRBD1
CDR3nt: TGTGCCAGCAGTTGGGGAAGGACAGGGGGCACTGAAGCTTTCTTT
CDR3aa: CASSWGRTGGTEAFF

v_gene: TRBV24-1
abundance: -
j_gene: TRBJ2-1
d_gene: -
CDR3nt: TGTGCCACCAGTGAAAGGGGGGGCTACAATGAGCAGTTCTTC
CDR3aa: CATSERGGYNEQFF

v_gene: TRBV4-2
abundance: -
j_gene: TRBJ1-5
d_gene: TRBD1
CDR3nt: TGTGCCAGCAGTCGAGGTGCACTTGCGACAGGGGGCGGCAATCAGCCCCAGCATTTT
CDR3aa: CASSRGALATGGGNQPQHF

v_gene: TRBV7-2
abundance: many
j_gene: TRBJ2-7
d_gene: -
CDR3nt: TGTGCCAGCAGCCCCTCCCCCTACGAGCAGTACTTC
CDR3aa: CASSPSPYEQYF

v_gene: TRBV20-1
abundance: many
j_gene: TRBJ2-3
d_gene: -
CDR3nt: TGCAGTGCTAGCGTTAGCAATACGCAGTATTTT
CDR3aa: CSASVSNTQYF

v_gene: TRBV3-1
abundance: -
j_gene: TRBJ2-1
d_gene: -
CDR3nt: TGTGCCAGCAGCCAAGATCGGAGGAAACTAGTCCCGGCCTACAATGAGCAGTTCTTC
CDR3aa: CASSQDRRKLVPAYNEQFF

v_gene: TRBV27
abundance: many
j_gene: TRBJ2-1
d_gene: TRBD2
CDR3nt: TGTGCCAGCAGTTTACGGCGGGAGGAACGTGAGCAGTTCTTC
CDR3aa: CASSLRREEREQFF

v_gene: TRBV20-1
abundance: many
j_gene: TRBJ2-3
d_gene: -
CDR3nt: TGCAGTGCTCCTCCGGCGGGTATTAGCACAGATACGCAGTATTTT
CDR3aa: CSAPPAGISTDTQYF

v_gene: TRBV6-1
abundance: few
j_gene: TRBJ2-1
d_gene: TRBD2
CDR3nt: TGTGCCAGCTTCCGTGTACCGGGAGGTTATAATGAGCAGTTCTTC
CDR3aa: CASFRVPGGYNEQFF

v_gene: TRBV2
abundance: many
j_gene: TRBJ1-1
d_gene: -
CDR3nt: TGTGCCAGCAGGAATGAGGTTAACACTGAAGCTTTCTTT
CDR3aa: CASRNEVNTEAFF

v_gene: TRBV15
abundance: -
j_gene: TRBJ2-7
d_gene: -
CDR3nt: TGTGCCACCAGCAGAGATATTACAGTCGGCGAGCAGTACTTC
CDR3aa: CATSRDITVGEQYF

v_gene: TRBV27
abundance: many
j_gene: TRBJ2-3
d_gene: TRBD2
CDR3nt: TGTGCCAGCAGTTTAAGGGGGACTAGGAACACAGATACGCAGTATTTT
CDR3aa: CASSLRGTRNTDTQYF

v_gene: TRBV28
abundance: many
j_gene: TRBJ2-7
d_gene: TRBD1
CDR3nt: TGTGCCAGCAGGGACCGCAGGGGGACCTACGAGCAGTACTTC
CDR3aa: CASRDRRGTYEQYF

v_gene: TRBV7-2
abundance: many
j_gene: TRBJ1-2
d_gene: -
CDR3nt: TGTGCCAGCAGCTGGCGGATACGACAGGACTATGGCTACACCTTC
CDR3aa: CASSWRIRQDYGYTF

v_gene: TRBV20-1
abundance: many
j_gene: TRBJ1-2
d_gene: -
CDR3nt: TGCAGTGCTAGTGCAGGGTCCTATGGCTACACCTTC
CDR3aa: CSASAGSYGYTF

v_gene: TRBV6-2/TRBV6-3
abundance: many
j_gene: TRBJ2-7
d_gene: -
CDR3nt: TGTGCCAGCAGAATTACAAGGGTGGACGAGCAGTACTTC
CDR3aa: CASRITRVDEQYF

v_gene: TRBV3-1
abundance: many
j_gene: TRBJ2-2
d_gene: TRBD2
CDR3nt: TGTGCCAGCAGCCAGGCTAGCGGGAGTAGCACCGGGGAGCTGTTTTTT
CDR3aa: CASSQASGSSTGELFF

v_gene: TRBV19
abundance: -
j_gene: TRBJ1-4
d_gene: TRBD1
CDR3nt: TGTGCCAGTAGTATTCGACAGGGGATTAATGAAAAACTGTTTTTT
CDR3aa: CASSIRQGINEKLFF

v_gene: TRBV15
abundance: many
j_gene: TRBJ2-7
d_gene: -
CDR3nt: TGTGCCACCAGCAGAGATAGCACTGGGGGCGAGCAGTACTTC
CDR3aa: CATSRDSTGGEQYF

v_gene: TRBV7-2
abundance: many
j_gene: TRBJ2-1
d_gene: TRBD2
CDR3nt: TGTGCCAGCAGCTTGGAGTCGGGACTAGCGCACAATGAGCAGTTCTTC
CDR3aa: CASSLESGLAHNEQFF